What follows are 6 T cell receptor beta chains derived from one specimen sequenced in a study of cytomegalovirus exposure and HLA in healthy donors. PCR was performed using 60 Vbeta and 13 Jbeta primers. Produced via immunoSEQ multiplex PCR; TCRdb's table is partial and in-frame only. The profile shows about 160,000 clones, almost 80% of them singletons. Input material: PBMCs. The receptors stem from a man aged 18 to 29 in good health and CMV-seropositive.

V is TRBV15 and J is TRBJ2-3, with 7 nucleotides matching TRBD2. The length of the CDR3 is 16 residues. The V gene end was trimmed by 5 bases and the J gene end by 4 bases; junction bases not matched to a gene: 12. The V gene's germline CDR1 is LNHNV and CDR2 YYDKDF (reference sequence). The CDR3 loop reads CATSPWEGIDADTQYF. The CDR3 coding sequence is TGTGCCACCAGCCCATGGGAGGGGATTGACGCAGATACGCAGTATTTT. The full variable domain, with the rest looked up from reference TRBV15 and TRBJ2-3, is DAMVIQNPRYQVTQFGKPVTLSCSQTLNHNVMYWYQQKSSQAPKLLFHYYDKDFNNEADTPDNFQSRRPNTSFCFLDIRSPGLGDTAMYLCATSPWEGIDADTQYFGPGTRLTVL.

The CDR3 loop is CASSAGQDNSPLHF. The CDR3 bases are TGCGCCAGCAGCGCGGGACAGGATAATTCACCCCTCCACTTT. This rearrangement joins TRBV5-1 to TRBJ1-6; 8 nucleotides agree with TRBD1. The CDR3 contains 14 residues. The trim removed 4 bases at V and 5 bases at J, leaving 2 bases unmatched. Germline V gives CDR1 SGHRS, CDR2 YFSETQ.

J is TRBJ1-2 and V is TRBV5-5; 8 bases align to TRBD1. The CDR3 length is 17 residues. Germline V gene data show CDR1 as SGHKS and CDR2 as YYEKEE (reference sequence). Trimming removed 4 bases from V and 0 bases from J; junction bases left unmatched: 11. The DNA of the CDR3 is TGTGCCAGCAGCCCAAAGGACAGGGTATTAGCTAACTATGGCTACACCTTC. Its protein is CASSPKDRVLANYGYTF.

The table lists this clone with a few counts. The CDR3 DNA sequence: TGTGCCAGCAGCTTGGCCCAGGACAGGGGAGGGGGCACTGAAGCTTTCTTT. Translation: CASSLAQDRGGGTEAFF. The chain has TRBV5-4 and TRBJ1-1; 9 bases line up with TRBD1. The J segment lost 4 bases and the V segment lost 0 bases, leaving 10 bases of the junction unmatched. There are 17 residues in the CDR3. CDR1 is SGHNT, CDR2 YYREEE, per germline (reference sequence).

The chain is built from TRBV5-1 and TRBJ2-2; 7 nucleotides agree with TRBD2. Trimming cost V 3 bases and J 1 base; bases outside gene matches: 9. The germline CDR1 and CDR2 sequences are SGHRS and YFSETQ. The CDR3 is 17 amino acids. CDR3 nucleotide sequence: TGCGCCAGCAGCTCCCCCGTGGGGGGGGTGAACACCGGGGAGCTGTTTTTT. Translation: CASSSPVGGVNTGELFF.

The genes are TRBV2 and TRBJ2-1, with D possibly being TRBD2 (5 bases). Germline loops: CDR1 SNHLY, CDR2 FYNNEI. V lost 7 bases, J lost 10 bases, and 14 bases lay in between. CDR3 length equals 12 residues. The CDR3 coding sequence is TGTGCCAGCATCGCCGGGGTTCGAGAGCAGTTCTTC. It specifies CASIAGVREQFF.